The 24 T cell receptor beta chains presented below share a single source sample, sequenced in a study of Ad26.COV2.S vaccination and SARS-CoV-2 variants. Assay: immunoSEQ multiplex PCR; the TCRdb copy retains only in-frame clones and omits some. This repertoire shows roughly 500,000 clones, 85% to 90% found once; its top ten account for approximately 2.5%. The treatment: around 19 received Ad26.COV2.S at low or high dose, single or two shots; 5 received placebo; per-sample allocation not given. It was on day 63 after the first vaccine or placebo injection that samples were taken. Sequenced here: peripheral blood, sampled in a trial of Ad26.COV2.S vaccine versus placebo. The receptor set was obtained from a person aged 18 to 65 who received the Ad26.COV2.S COVID-19 vaccine or a placebo.

This clone appeared a few times. The V call is TRBV18, the J call TRBJ1-1, with D possibly matching TRBD1 (6 bases). The CDR3 extends over 14 amino acids. V shed 2 bases and J shed 11 bases, with 18 bases lying between them. The germline CDR1 and CDR2 sequences are KGHSH and LQKENI. In DNA, the CDR3 is TGTGCCAGCTCACCAATACAGGGTTCAAGTCGGGCTTTCTTT. Amino acids: CASSPIQGSSRAFF.

The rearrangement joins TRBV27 to TRBJ1-2; D perhaps matches TRBD1 (5 bases). The V and J ends lost 0 bases and 3 bases respectively, with 23 bases between them. Germline V gene sequence: CDR1 MNHEY, CDR2 SMNVEV (reference sequence). This CDR3 is 19 amino acids long. The CDR3 reads CASSLSSWGGGYDYYGYTF. In nucleotides, the CDR3 is TGTGCCAGCAGTTTATCGAGCTGGGGGGGAGGCTACGACTACTATGGCTACACCTTC.

The CDR3 here is CASSSSRQGTSTDTQYF. CDR3 sequence (DNA): TGTGCCAGCAGCTCCAGCCGACAGGGCACTAGCACAGATACGCAGTATTTT. The chain links TRBV7-6 to TRBJ2-3, with TRBD1 matching 7 bases. Germline loops: CDR1 SGHVS, CDR2 FNYEAQ. CDR3 size: 17 residues. Losses at the gene ends were 4 bases for V and 0 bases for J; bases not matched to a gene: 10. Supplemented by reference TRBV7-6 and TRBJ2-3, the full variable domain reads GAGVSQSPRYKVTKRGQDVALRCDPISGHVSLYWYRQALGQGPEFLTYFNYEAQQDKSGLPNDRFSAERPEGSISTLTIQRTEQRDSAMYRCASSSSRQGTSTDTQYFGPGTRLTVL.

CDR3 sequence (DNA): TGTGCCAGTAGTATAATCTCAGGGGACAATGAGCAGTTCTTC. Its protein is CASSIISGDNEQFF. This chain connects TRBV19 to TRBJ2-1, with a weak D call TRBD1 (6 bases). Trimming left V 2 bases short and J 5 bases short, with 10 bases between. Per the germline V gene, CDR1 is LNHDA and CDR2 is SQIVND (reference sequence). CDR3 length: 14 amino acids.

V usage is TRBV7-9 and J usage is TRBJ1-1; D is ambiguous. The CDR3 is made up of 13 amino acids. The germline V and J ends were trimmed by 1 base and 6 bases, with 9 bases remaining between them. The germline gives CDR1 SEHNR, CDR2 FQNEAQ (reference sequence). The DNA for the CDR3 is TGTGCCAGCAGCTTAGACTCAAACGCTGAAGCTTTCTTT. Its protein is CASSLDSNAEAFF.

The chain links TRBV15 to TRBJ2-7, with 10 bases fitting TRBD1. CDR1 and CDR2 (germline): LNHNV, YYDKDF (reference sequence). CDR3 length: 16 amino acids. The junction had 5 bases not matched to a gene; V was cut back by 0 bases and J by 3 bases. The CDR3 DNA follows: TGTGCCACCAGCAGAGATCCGGGACAGGGGTTCTACGAGCAGTACGTC. It yields the protein CATSRDPGQGFYEQYV.

The chain carries TRBV29-1 and TRBJ2-2; D is ambiguous. V lost 0 bases, J lost 1 base, and 6 bases lay in between. CDR1 and CDR2 from the germline V gene are SQVTM and ANQGSEA. The CDR3 length is 14 residues. Here the CDR3 DNA reads TGCAGCGTTGAAGATGAAGGGAACACCGGGGAGCTGTTTTTT. Residues: CSVEDEGNTGELFF.

This chain links TRBV7-3 with TRBJ2-6; 7 positions agree with TRBD1. The germline CDR1 and CDR2 sequences are SGHTA and FQGTGA. The CDR3 loop spans 17 amino acids. J lost 2 bases, V lost 1 base, and 5 bases had no gene match. The CDR3 loop reads CASSLRSTGAGANVLTF. Here the CDR3 DNA reads TGTGCCAGCAGCTTAAGATCAACAGGGGCTGGGGCCAACGTCCTGACTTTC.

This clone was detected only a few times. The J gene is TRBJ1-1, the V gene TRBV12-3 or TRBV12-4, with D uncertain. This CDR3 comprises 12 residues. V was shortened by 5 bases and J by 3 bases, with 7 bases between the two germline ends. The chain's CDR3 is CASSPDHTEAFF. DNA of the CDR3: TGTGCCAGCAGTCCCGATCACACTGAAGCTTTCTTT.

This clone is a singleton in its sample. The chain combines TRBV6-5 with TRBJ2-2; D call uncertain. CDR3 length equals 13 residues. Germline V gene data show CDR1 as MNHEY and CDR2 as SVGAGI. The V gene lost 6 bases and the J gene lost 3 bases, with 8 bases spanning the gap. DNA for the CDR3: TGTGCCAGCAGCCGAACGTACACCGGGGAGCTGTTTTTT. This translates into CASSRTYTGELFF.

This chain links TRBV5-1 with TRBJ2-3, with 15 positions matching TRBD2. Germline CDR1 reads SGHRS; CDR2 reads YFSETQ. CDR3 length: 19 residues. The V segment lost 3 bases and the J segment 4 bases; nucleotides outside the gene matches: 12. CDR3 coding DNA: TGCGCCAGCAGCTCGGCGGGGACTAGCGGGGGGCGAGGGGCAGATACGCAGTATTTT. Translating it yields CASSSAGTSGGRGADTQYF.

Comments on this clone: Different DNA sequences within this sample yield the same CDR3. V and J are TRBV4-3 and TRBJ1-2; no firm D call. Trimming removed 2 bases at V and 2 bases at J, with 12 bases between. Germline lookup yields CDR1 LGHNA and CDR2 YSLEER. This CDR3 has 15 residues. The CDR3 spells CASSQNPGANYGYTF. The CDR3 DNA follows: TGCGCCAGCAGCCAAAACCCAGGAGCGAACTATGGCTACACCTTC.

The chain combines TRBV5-1 with TRBJ2-5, with 15 bases lining up with TRBD2. From germline, CDR1 is SGHRS and CDR2 YFSETQ. The ends lost 4 bases at V and 2 bases at J; junction bases unmatched: 6. The CDR3 spans 17 residues. In nucleotides, the CDR3 is TGCGCCAGCAGCATGGGACTAGCGGGAGGTCGGCAAGAGACCCAGTACTTC. This sequence encodes CASSMGLAGGRQETQYF.

The V gene is TRBV18, the J gene TRBJ1-2; D gene uncertain. CDR1 is KGHSH and CDR2 is LQKENI in the germline V gene. The V end lost 4 bases, the J end lost 1 base, and 10 bases lay between the germline ends. This CDR3 comprises 14 residues. CDR3 loop: CASSLTDGNYGYTF. In DNA form, the CDR3 reads TGTGCCAGCTCACTAACAGACGGTAACTATGGCTACACCTTC.

The rearrangement joins TRBV29-1 to TRBJ2-1, with D perhaps being TRBD1 or TRBD2 (6 bases each). This CDR3 contains 15 residues. V lost 6 bases, J lost 9 bases, and 24 bases lay in between. The germline V gene encodes CDR1 SQVTM and CDR2 ANQGSEA. The CDR3 nucleotides read TGCAGCGTAAATGGGGTACGGGGGCCATCCAGTGAGCAGTTCTTC. Its translation is CSVNGVRGPSSEQFF.

The count of this clone is one. The chain recombines TRBV19 with TRBJ2-4, with a tentative D call TRBD2 (6 bases). Germline-derived CDR1 and CDR2 are LNHDA and SQIVND (reference sequence). Trimming cost V 4 bases and J 8 bases, with 21 bases left between them. CDR3 size: 16 residues. In DNA, the CDR3 is TGTGCCAGTAGTAGTCTTCGGGAGTGGGGTTTGGACATTCAGTACTTC. This encodes CASSSLREWGLDIQYF.

The chain is built from TRBV19 and TRBJ2-1; TRBD1 aligns across 7 bases. Germline values: CDR1 LNHDA, CDR2 SQIVND (reference sequence). The ends lost 3 bases at V and 8 bases at J; junction bases unmatched: 19. The CDR3 is made up of 18 amino acids. The CDR3 sequence is CASSMGKYETGIRDEQFF. DNA of the CDR3: TGTGCCAGTAGTATGGGGAAGTATGAGACAGGGATACGAGATGAGCAGTTCTTC.

The V gene is TRBV18, the J gene TRBJ2-2, with no clear D. The germline V gene encodes CDR1 KGHSH and CDR2 LQKENI. The CDR3 is 14 residues long. V lost 4 bases and J lost 0, with 6 bases in between. The CDR3 loop reads CASSHPPNTGELFF. As DNA, the CDR3 is TGTGCCAGCTCACATCCCCCGAACACCGGGGAGCTGTTTTTT.

In DNA, the CDR3 is TGTGCCAGCAGTGACGCGGGGGGCGAAGCCTACAATGAGCAGTTCTTC. Translation: CASSDAGGEAYNEQFF. The chain carries TRBV2 and TRBJ2-1, with TRBD2 matching over 8 bases. The CDR3 is 16 residues long. Per the germline V gene, CDR1 is SNHLY and CDR2 is FYNNEI. Trimming took 3 bases from V and 2 from J; bases not matched to a gene: 6.

The rearrangement joins TRBV2 to TRBJ2-1, with TRBD2 identical over 11 bases. Trimming removed 4 bases from V and 9 bases from J; junction bases left unmatched: 5. CDR3 length: 14 amino acids. The germline gives CDR1 SNHLY, CDR2 FYNNEI. The CDR3 region has the DNA TGTGCCAGCAGTGTCACTAGCGGGAGCGGTGAGCAGTTCTTC. Translating gives CASSVTSGSGEQFF.

This clone was counted once. The chain employs TRBV10-3 and TRBJ2-7; no reliable D call. V lost 5 bases and J 0 bases, leaving 20 bases between the germline ends. CDR3 length equals 17 residues. From germline, CDR1 is ENHRY and CDR2 SYGVKD. CDR3 amino acids: CAISFLSGYSSSYEQYF. The CDR3 DNA is TGTGCCATCAGTTTCCTGTCCGGATACTCCAGCTCCTACGAGCAGTACTTC.

The chain is built from TRBV7-6 and TRBJ2-5; 9 nucleotides agree with TRBD2. Germline CDR1 SGHVS, CDR2 FNYEAQ. V lost 5 bases and J lost 11; bases outside the gene matches: 6. This CDR3 spans 12 amino acids. The CDR3 DNA reads TGTGCCAGCAGCACCGAGCTAGCGGGACAGTACTTC. Protein sequence: CASSTELAGQYF.

V is TRBV5-6 and J is TRBJ2-3; D unresolved. V was cut by 7 bases and J by 5 bases, with 11 bases left in between. Germline CDR1 SGHDT, CDR2 YYEEEE. The CDR3 has 12 residues. The CDR3 sequence: CASERLGDTQYF. The DNA for the CDR3 is TGTGCCAGCGAGAGGCTCGGAGATACGCAGTATTTT.

The chain has TRBV6-5 and TRBJ2-7; D remains ambiguous. This CDR3 spans 14 amino acids. Between the trimmed V and J ends, which lost 6 bases and 4 bases, there was a span of 16 bases. In germline, CDR1 is MNHEY, CDR2 SVGAGI. The CDR3 region has the DNA TGTGCCAGCAGAAATACTTGGCGGACGTACGAGCAGTACGTC. Protein: CASRNTWRTYEQYV.